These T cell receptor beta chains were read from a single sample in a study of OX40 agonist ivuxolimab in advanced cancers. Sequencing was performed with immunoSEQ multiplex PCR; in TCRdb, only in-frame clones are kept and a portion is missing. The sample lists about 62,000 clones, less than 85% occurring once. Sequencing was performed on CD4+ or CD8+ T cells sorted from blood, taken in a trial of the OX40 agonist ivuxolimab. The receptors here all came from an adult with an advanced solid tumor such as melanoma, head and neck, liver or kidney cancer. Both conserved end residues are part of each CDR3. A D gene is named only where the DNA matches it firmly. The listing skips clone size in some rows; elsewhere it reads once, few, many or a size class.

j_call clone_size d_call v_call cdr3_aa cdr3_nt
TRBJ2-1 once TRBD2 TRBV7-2 CASSTWTSGGDEQFF TGTGCCAGCAGCACTTGGACTAGCGGGGGGGATGAGCAGTTCTTC
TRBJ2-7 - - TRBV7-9 CASSFGYSYEQYF TGTGCCAGCAGCTTCGGCTACAGCTACGAGCAGTACTTC
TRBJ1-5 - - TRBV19 CASSEGSSNQPQHF TGTGCCAGTAGTGAAGGGTCCTCCAATCAGCCCCAGCATTTT
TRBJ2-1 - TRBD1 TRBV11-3 CASSLGRDRPYNEQFF TGTGCCAGCAGCTTAGGCCGGGACAGGCCCTACAATGAGCAGTTCTTC
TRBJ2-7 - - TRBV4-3 CASSQDFSGTQEQYF TGCGCCAGCAGCCAAGATTTCTCCGGGACGCAAGAGCAGTACTTC
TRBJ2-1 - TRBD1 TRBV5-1 CASSPSGQGGSYNEQFF TGCGCCAGCAGCCCATCTGGACAGGGGGGCTCCTACAATGAGCAGTTCTTC
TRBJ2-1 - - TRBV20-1 CRVSRGNEQFF TGCAGGGTAAGCCGGGGGAATGAGCAGTTCTTC
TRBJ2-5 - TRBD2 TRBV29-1 CSVGAGGETQYF TGCAGCGTTGGGGCGGGGGGGGAGACCCAGTACTTC
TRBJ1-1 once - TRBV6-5 CASTRWRDGNTEAFF TGTGCCAGCACCAGATGGAGGGATGGGAACACTGAAGCTTTCTTT
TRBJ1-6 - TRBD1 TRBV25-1 CASTGQGNTPLHF TGTGCCAGCACCGGACAGGGAAATACACCCCTCCACTTT
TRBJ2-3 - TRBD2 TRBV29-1 CSVGARLAGGPDTQYF TGCAGCGTGGGGGCCCGACTAGCGGGAGGTCCAGATACGCAGTATTTT
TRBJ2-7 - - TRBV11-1 CAGAHPWDEQYF TGTGCCGGAGCCCATCCGTGGGACGAGCAGTACTTC
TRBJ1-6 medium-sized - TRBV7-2 CASSFAGSPLHF TGTGCCAGCAGCTTCGCAGGTTCACCCCTCCACTTT
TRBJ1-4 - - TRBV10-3 CAISDRGGEKLFF TGTGCCATCAGTGACAGGGGAGGTGAAAAACTGTTTTTT
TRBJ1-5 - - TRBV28 CASSLLGGWSNQPQHF TGTGCCAGCAGTTTATTGGGGGGGTGGAGCAATCAGCCCCAGCATTTT
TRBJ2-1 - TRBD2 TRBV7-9 CASSLNSGISYNEQFF TGTGCCAGCAGCCTAAATAGCGGGATTTCCTACAATGAGCAGTTCTTC
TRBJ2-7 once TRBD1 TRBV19 CASSSPLGQGSYEQYF TGTGCCAGTAGTAGTCCTCTGGGACAGGGATCCTACGAGCAGTACTTC
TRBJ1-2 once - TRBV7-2 CASSPQAEVYGYTF TGTGCCAGCAGCCCCCAGGCCGAGGTTTATGGCTACACCTTC
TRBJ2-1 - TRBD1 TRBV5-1 CASSLAGTGAYNEQFF TGCGCCAGCAGCTTGGCGGGGACAGGGGCCTACAATGAGCAGTTCTTC
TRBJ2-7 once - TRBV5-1 CASSLGSGSYEQYF TGCGCCAGCAGCTTGGGGTCAGGATCATACGAGCAGTACTTC
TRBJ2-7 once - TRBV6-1 CASIVFEGVRDEQYF TGTGCCAGCATTGTCTTTGAGGGGGTCAGGGACGAGCAGTACTTC
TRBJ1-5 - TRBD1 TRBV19 CASSIPRGPSKVNQPQHF TGTGCCAGTAGTATCCCCAGGGGGCCTTCAAAAGTCAATCAGCCCCAGCATTTT
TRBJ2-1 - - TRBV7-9 CASSLLGRNNEQFF TGTGCCAGCAGCTTATTGGGGCGCAACAATGAGCAGTTCTTC
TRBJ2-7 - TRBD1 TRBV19 CASRGPGQKGYEQYF TGTGCCAGTAGGGGACCGGGACAGAAGGGTTACGAGCAGTACTTC
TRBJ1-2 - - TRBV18 CASSPGLKMGDGYTF TGTGCCAGCTCACCGGGATTAAAGATGGGGGATGGCTACACCTTC
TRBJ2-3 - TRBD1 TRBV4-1 CASSRTGDTDTQYF TGCGCCAGCAGCCGTACAGGGGACACAGATACGCAGTATTTT
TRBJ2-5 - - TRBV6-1 CASSERPGARQETQYF TGTGCCAGCAGTGAAAGACCCGGGGCCCGTCAAGAGACCCAGTACTTC
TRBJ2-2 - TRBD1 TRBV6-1 CASRDRGRLTGELFF TGTGCCAGCAGGGACAGGGGGCGTCTCACCGGGGAGCTGTTTTTT
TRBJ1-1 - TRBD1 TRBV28 CASSFGAGGTEAFF TGTGCCAGCAGTTTTGGGGCAGGGGGCACTGAAGCTTTCTTT
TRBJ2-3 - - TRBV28 CASLLGDTQYF TGTGCCAGCCTCCTCGGGGATACGCAGTATTTT
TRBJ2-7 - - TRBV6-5 CASSYGTGLSYEQYF TGTGCCAGCAGTTACGGTACAGGTTTATCCTACGAGCAGTACTTC
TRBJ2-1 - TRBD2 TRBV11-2 CASSLLFGGGEYNEQFF TGTGCCAGCAGCTTATTATTCGGCGGGGGGGAATACAATGAGCAGTTCTTC
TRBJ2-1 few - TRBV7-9 CASSPGYEQFF TGTGCCAGCAGCCCGGGGTATGAGCAGTTCTTC
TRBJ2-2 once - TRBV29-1 CSVVGDTGELFF TGCAGCGTTGTTGGGGACACCGGGGAGCTGTTTTTT
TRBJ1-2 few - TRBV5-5 CASSLGSAGFHYGYTF TGTGCCAGCAGCTTGGGGTCAGCCGGGTTTCACTATGGCTACACCTTC
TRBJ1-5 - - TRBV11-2 CASSLASGQPQHF TGTGCCAGCAGCTTAGCCTCCGGGCAGCCCCAGCATTTT
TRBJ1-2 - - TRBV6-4 CASSLSPGYSDGYTF TGTGCCAGCAGTTTATCCCCCGGGTATTCTGATGGCTACACCTTC
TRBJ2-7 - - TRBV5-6 CASSLQVYEQYF TGTGCCAGCAGCTTGCAGGTTTACGAGCAGTACTTC
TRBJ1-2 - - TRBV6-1 CASDEGGYTF TGTGCCAGCGATGAGGGTGGCTACACCTTC
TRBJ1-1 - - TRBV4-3 CASSPRGDTEAFF TGCGCCAGCAGCCCACGCGGGGACACTGAAGCTTTCTTT
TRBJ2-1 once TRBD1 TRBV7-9 CASSATGGLNEQFF TGTGCCAGCAGCGCCACAGGGGGCCTCAATGAGCAGTTCTTC
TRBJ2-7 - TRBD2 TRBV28 CASSYLAGGSSYEQYF TGTGCCAGCAGTTACCTAGCGGGAGGGAGCTCCTACGAGCAGTACTTC
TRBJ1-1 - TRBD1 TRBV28 CASKEGQVNTEAFF TGTGCCAGCAAAGAGGGACAGGTGAACACTGAAGCTTTCTTT
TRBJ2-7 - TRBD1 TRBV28 CASSLGGWSGTGEHEQYF TGTGCCAGCAGTTTAGGGGGATGGTCCGGGACAGGGGAGCACGAGCAGTACTTC
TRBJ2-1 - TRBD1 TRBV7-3 CASSPQTGGAEQFF TGTGCCAGCAGCCCCCAGACAGGGGGCGCGGAGCAGTTCTTC
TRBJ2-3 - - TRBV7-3 CASSLTGGSTDTQYF TGTGCCAGCAGCTTAACCGGAGGAAGCACAGATACGCAGTATTTT
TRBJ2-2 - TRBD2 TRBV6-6 CASSWGGSVTGELFF TGTGCCAGCAGTTGGGGCGGGAGCGTCACCGGGGAGCTGTTTTTT